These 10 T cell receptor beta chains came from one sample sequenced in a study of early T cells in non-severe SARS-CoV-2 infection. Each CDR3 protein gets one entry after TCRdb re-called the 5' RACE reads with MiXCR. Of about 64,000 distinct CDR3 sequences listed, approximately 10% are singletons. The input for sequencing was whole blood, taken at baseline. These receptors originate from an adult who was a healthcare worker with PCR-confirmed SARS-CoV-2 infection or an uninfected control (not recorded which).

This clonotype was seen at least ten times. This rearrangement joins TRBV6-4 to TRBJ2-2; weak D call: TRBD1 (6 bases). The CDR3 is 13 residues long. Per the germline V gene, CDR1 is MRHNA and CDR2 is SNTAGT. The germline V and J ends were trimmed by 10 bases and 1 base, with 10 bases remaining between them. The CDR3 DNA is TGTGCCAACCCACAGGGGAACACCGGGGAGCTGTTTTTT. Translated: CANPQGNTGELFF.

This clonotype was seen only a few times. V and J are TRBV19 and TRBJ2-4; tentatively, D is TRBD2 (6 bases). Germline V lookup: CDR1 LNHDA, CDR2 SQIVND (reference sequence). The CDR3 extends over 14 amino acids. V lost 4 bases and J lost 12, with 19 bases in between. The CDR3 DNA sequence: TGTGCCAGTAGTAACCTCGCCGGGGGTTATACTCAGTACTTC. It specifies CASSNLAGGYTQYF.

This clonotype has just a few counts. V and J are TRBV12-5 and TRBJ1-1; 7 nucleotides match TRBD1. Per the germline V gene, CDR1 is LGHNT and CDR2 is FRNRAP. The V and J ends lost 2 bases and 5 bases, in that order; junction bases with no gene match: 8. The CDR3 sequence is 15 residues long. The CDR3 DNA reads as TGTGCTAGTGGTTTGATACTGACAGGGCGGACTGAAGCTTTCTTT. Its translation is CASGLILTGRTEAFF. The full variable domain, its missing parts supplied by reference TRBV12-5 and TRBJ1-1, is DARVTQTPRHKVTEMGQEVTMRCQPILGHNTVFWYRQTMMQGLELLAYFRNRAPLDDSGMPKDRFSAEMPDATLATLKIQPSEPRDSAVYFCASGLILTGRTEAFFGQGTRLTVV.

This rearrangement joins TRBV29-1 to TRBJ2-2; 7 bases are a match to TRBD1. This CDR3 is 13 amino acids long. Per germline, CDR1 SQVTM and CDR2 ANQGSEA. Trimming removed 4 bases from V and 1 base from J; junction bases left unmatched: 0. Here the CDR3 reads CSVGQGNTGELFF. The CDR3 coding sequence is TGCAGCGTTGGACAGGGGAACACCGGGGAGCTGTTTTTT.

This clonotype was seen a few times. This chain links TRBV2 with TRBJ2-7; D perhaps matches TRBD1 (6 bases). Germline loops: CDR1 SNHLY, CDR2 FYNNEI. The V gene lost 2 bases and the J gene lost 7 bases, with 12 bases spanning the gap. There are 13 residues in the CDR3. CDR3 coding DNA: TGTGCCAGCAGTGAATGGGGGCCGAGGGAGCAGTACTTC. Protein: CASSEWGPREQYF. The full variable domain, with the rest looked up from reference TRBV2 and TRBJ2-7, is EPEVTQTPSHQVTQMGQEVILRCVPISNHLYFYWYRQILGQKVEFLVSFYNNEISEKSEIFDDQFSVERPDGSNFTLKIRSTKLEDSAMYFCASSEWGPREQYFGPGTRLTVT.

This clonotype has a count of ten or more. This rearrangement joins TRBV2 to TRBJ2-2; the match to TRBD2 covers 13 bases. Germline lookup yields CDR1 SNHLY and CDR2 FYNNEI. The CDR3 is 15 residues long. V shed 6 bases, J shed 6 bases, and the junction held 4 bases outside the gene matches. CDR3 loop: CASRGTSGVAGELFF. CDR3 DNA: TGTGCCAGCAGGGGGACTAGCGGGGTCGCCGGGGAGCTGTTTTTT.

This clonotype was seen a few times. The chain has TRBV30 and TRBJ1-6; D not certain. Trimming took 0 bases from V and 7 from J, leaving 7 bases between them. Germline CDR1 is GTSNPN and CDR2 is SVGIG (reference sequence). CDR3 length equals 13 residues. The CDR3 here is CAWSVSGNSPLHF. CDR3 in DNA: TGTGCCTGGAGTGTGTCGGGGAATTCACCCCTCCACTTT.

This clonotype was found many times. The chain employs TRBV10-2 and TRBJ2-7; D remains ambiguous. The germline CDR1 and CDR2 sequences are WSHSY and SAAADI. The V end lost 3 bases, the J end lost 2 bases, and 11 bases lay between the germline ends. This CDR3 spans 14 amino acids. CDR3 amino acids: CASSDAVFAYEQYF. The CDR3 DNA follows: TGCGCCAGCAGTGACGCAGTATTCGCCTACGAGCAGTACTTC.

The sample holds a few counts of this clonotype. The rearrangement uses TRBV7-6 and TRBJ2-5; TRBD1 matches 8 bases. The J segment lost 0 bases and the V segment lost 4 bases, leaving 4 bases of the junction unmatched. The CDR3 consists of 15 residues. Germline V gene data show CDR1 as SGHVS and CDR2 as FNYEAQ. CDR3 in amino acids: CASSSDRGYQETQYF. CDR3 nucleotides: TGTGCCAGCAGCTCCGACAGGGGTTACCAAGAGACCCAGTACTTC.

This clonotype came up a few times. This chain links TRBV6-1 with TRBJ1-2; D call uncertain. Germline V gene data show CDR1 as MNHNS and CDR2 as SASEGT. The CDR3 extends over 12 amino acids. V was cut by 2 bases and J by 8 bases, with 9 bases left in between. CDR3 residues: CASSELMQGYTF. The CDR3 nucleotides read TGTGCCAGCAGTGAACTGATGCAGGGCTACACCTTC.